A single T cell receptor (beta chain) is shown here with its context. The antigen is unknown. The length of the CDR3 is 15 residues. Germline V gene sequence: CDR1 LNHDA, CDR2 SQIVND (reference sequence). Trimming cost V 5 bases and J 0 bases, with 11 bases left between them. Sequencing was designed to attain a depth spanning 1 in 200,000 to 1 in 1 million T cells. Measured with immunoSEQ multiplex PCR; TCRdb has only the in-frame clones, and not every one. The table includes hundreds of thousands of clones, roughly 70% detected once. The entry originates in a study of cytotoxic CD8 clonotypes in ibrutinib-treated CLL. The study's findings and limits: Sustained-remission and progressing patients were not sampled at matched times.

The receptor was derived from a human donor with chronic lymphocytic leukemia. The V and J genes are TRBV19 and TRBJ1-3, with no clear D. The specimen comprised PBMCs, sampled after 24 months of ibrutinib treatment. The CDR3 DNA follows: TGTGCCAGTAGTCCCGGCCATAACTCTGGAAACACCATATATTTT. Translated: CASSPGHNSGNTIYF.